This TCR beta chain was observed in a study of CD8+CD57+ T cells in acquired aplastic anemia. About the study: Isolated CD4+ and CD8+ cells, once sorted, yielded DNA averaging roughly 3 ug. Whole-study findings and limits: Overlap between patients and controls comprised almost 30 CD8+ CDR3 sequences.

About this clonotype itself: Its antigen is still unknown.

The template for TCR beta VDJ and CDR3 sequence profiling was genomic DNA. TCRdb recomputed calls from the reads with MiXCR, one row per CDR3 protein. The table has 200,000 to 300,000 distinct CDR3 sequences, approximately 79% seen once; the top ten hold about 41%. This CDR3 region has 13 residues. Trimming cost V 5 bases and J 11 bases, with 18 bases left between them. CDR1 is SNHLY, CDR2 FYNNEI, per germline. By flow cytometry, patients selected for sequencing had shown an expansion of CD8+CD57+ cells. All patients had severe acquired aplastic anemia. This sequence joins TRBV2 and TRBJ1-2; D ambiguous. The TCR was taken from a human donor with aplastic anemia. Source material: sorted CD4+, CD8+, or CD8+CD57+ T cells (not recorded which) from PBMCs. This CDR3 is CASSHGLVGGYTF. The CDR3 nucleotides read TGTGCCAGCAGTCATGGCCTTGTAGGTGGGTACACCTTC.